This TCR beta chain is drawn from a study of blood T cells in healthy people across ages. Study findings and constraints: Higher diversity, along with more naive CD4+ cells, distinguished long-lived donors from aged donors. Calculation of diversity from one million T cells yielded estimates considered to be underestimates.

A second PCR of about 7 to 12 cycles used a sample-barcoded 5' primer and a J-beta primer mix. Through a template-switch adaptor with 12 random nucleotides, each cDNA molecule received a tag. A minimum of 2.5 million CDR3-containing paired-end reads was obtained for each sample. TCRdb reprocessed the 5' RACE reads via MiXCR and lists one record per CDR3 protein. The sample consists of roughly 680,000 distinct CDR3 sequences, over 40% of them appearing once. A remark on this clonotype: Its specificity is not known.

Sequenced: blood. This TCR was sampled from a woman at least 80 years old in good health.

CDR3 nucleotides: TGTGCCAGCAGCCAAGAAATGGGCCACGAGCAGTACTTC. Translation gives CASSQEMGHEQYF. The chain has TRBV14 and TRBJ2-7; D remains ambiguous. In germline, CDR1 is SGHDN, CDR2 FVKESK. The CDR3 is 13 residues long. V was clipped by 0 bases and J by 5 bases, with 8 bases between them.